This T cell receptor beta chain is from a study of T cells in Graves' hyperthyroidism and ophthalmopathy. Trimming at V came to 7 bases and at J to 6 bases, leaving 12 bases not matched to a gene. This CDR3 contains 15 residues. Germline V gene sequence: CDR1 MNHNS, CDR2 SASEGT. This clonotype appeared many times. Its antigen is unknown. Used for diagnoses were clinical symptoms, serum thyroxine and TRAb, thyroid ultrasound and orbital computed tomography. It was RNA transcripts that yielded the amplified TCR beta CDR3 regions. Using the HTBI primer set, a first-round RT-PCR was run on the TCR CDR3. A single record per CDR3 protein comes from TCRdb applying MiXCR to the multiplex PCR reads. The table records hundreds of thousands of distinct CDR3 sequences, around 21% of them present only once. Notes on the study in general: Within blood appeared most thyroid clonotypes that had expanded above 0.001. Ophthalmopathy was separated from stable hyperthyroidism by a 13 V-J model.

This sequence joins TRBV6-1 and TRBJ2-7; 10 nucleotides line up with TRBD2. This sequence was found in a man aged 25-40 years with Graves' ophthalmopathy. Material for sequencing was blood. The CDR3 DNA reads as TGTGCCAGCACGGGGCTAGCGGGAGAATATAGCGAGCAGTACTTC. As protein: CASTGLAGEYSEQYF.